A selection of T cell receptor beta chains follows, all from one sample in a study of identical twins. TCRdb redid the calling of the 5' RACE reads with MiXCR, one entry per CDR3 protein. The sample gives hundreds of thousands of distinct CDR3 sequences, around 8.6% of which show up once; around 0.98% is in the top ten. A further study also used this sample, focusing on yellow fever vaccine responses in identical twins.

Source material: PBMCs. These receptors came from a woman between 18 and 29 years old in good health. Each CDR3 is given with its conserved first and last residue. The D gene is left open where the match is weak. Part of the rows lack a size; the others show once, few, many or a class for expanded clones.

d_call j_call v_call clone_size cdr3_nt cdr3_aa
. TRBJ2-7 TRBV14 many TGTGCCAGCAGCCAAGATGTGAAGGTTATCGACGAGCAGTACTTC CASSQDVKVIDEQYF
TRBD2 TRBJ2-7 TRBV15 . TGTGCCACCAGCATAGGACTAGCGGTGTCGGGCGGGCACGAGCAGTACTTC CATSIGLAVSGGHEQYF
. TRBJ2-4 TRBV29-1 many TGCAGCGTGGGGGACACCCTAAACATTCAGTACTTC CSVGDTLNIQYF
. TRBJ1-2 TRBV6-1 . TGTGCCAGCAGAAAGGGAAGTGACACTATCTATGGCTACACCTTC CASRKGSDTIYGYTF
. TRBJ1-3 TRBV3-1 . TGTGCCAGCAGCCAAGAAAGGGTCACTGGAAACACCATATATTTT CASSQERVTGNTIYF
. TRBJ2-1 TRBV5-6 many TGTGCCAGCAGCCCCCTCACAGGGAGCAATGAGCAGTTCTTC CASSPLTGSNEQFF
. TRBJ1-2 TRBV5-1 many TGCGCCAGCAGCTTTTTATCAGGGGCCGGGTATGGCTACACCTTC CASSFLSGAGYGYTF
. TRBJ2-1 TRBV15 many TGTGCCACCAGCAGGGCTCGACAGAAGCAGTTCTTC CATSRARQKQFF
TRBD1 TRBJ1-3 TRBV10-3 few TGTGCCATCAGTGGGACAGGGCGCTCTGGAAACACCATATATTTT CAISGTGRSGNTIYF
TRBD1 TRBJ1-4 TRBV18 few TGTGCCAGCTCAAGATCCACAGGGGGGACTAATGAAAAACTGTTTTTT CASSRSTGGTNEKLFF
TRBD1 TRBJ2-2 TRBV4-3 few TGCGCCAGCAGCCAAGGCAGGGGGTGGACCGGGGAGCTGTTTTTT CASSQGRGWTGELFF
TRBD2 TRBJ2-7 TRBV20-1 few TGCAGTGCTACCCCTGGGACTAGCGGGAGGGCCTACGAGCAGTACTTC CSATPGTSGRAYEQYF
TRBD1 TRBJ2-7 TRBV29-1 . TGCAGCGTTGAAATCGGCCAGGGGGCGGTCGAGCAGTACTTC CSVEIGQGAVEQYF
. TRBJ1-4 TRBV6-1 few TGTGCCAGCAGACTGGGGGGGCGTTATGAAAAACTGTTTTTT CASRLGGRYEKLFF
. TRBJ2-7 TRBV6-1 . TGTGCCAGCAGTGAAGAACTGGGGGGGCACTACGAGCAGTACTTC CASSEELGGHYEQYF
TRBD1 TRBJ1-2 TRBV7-9 few TGTGCCAGCAGCCCGGACAGGACCTATGGCTACACCTTC CASSPDRTYGYTF
. TRBJ2-7 TRBV6-2/TRBV6-3 few TGTGCCAGCAGTGACGGACGGGACTACGAGCAGTACTTC CASSDGRDYEQYF
TRBD2 TRBJ2-1 TRBV29-1 . TGCAGCGTGGGGGGGAATAGCGGGAGGGTCAACAATGAGCAGTTCTTC CSVGGNSGRVNNEQFF
. TRBJ2-2 TRBV5-1 . TGCGCCAGCAGCGCAGTTGGGCCAACCGGGGAGCTGTTTTTT CASSAVGPTGELFF
. TRBJ2-1 TRBV9 many TGTGCCAGCAGCACCCGGGACTCAAAGTCTGATGAGCAGTTCTTC CASSTRDSKSDEQFF
TRBD1 TRBJ2-7 TRBV7-2 . TGTGCCAGCGGACAGGGATACTACGAGCAGTACTTC CASGQGYYEQYF
. TRBJ2-7 TRBV11-2 many TGTGCCAGCAGCTTACTTAGGGCAACCTACGAGCAGTACTTC CASSLLRATYEQYF
TRBD2 TRBJ2-5 TRBV7-9 few TGTGCCAGCAGCTTAGGGACTAGCGGAAAAGAGACCCAGTACTTC CASSLGTSGKETQYF
. TRBJ2-7 TRBV20-1 . TGCAGTGCTAGAGCGGCGTCCTTGGGGTACGAGCAGTACTTC CSARAASLGYEQYF